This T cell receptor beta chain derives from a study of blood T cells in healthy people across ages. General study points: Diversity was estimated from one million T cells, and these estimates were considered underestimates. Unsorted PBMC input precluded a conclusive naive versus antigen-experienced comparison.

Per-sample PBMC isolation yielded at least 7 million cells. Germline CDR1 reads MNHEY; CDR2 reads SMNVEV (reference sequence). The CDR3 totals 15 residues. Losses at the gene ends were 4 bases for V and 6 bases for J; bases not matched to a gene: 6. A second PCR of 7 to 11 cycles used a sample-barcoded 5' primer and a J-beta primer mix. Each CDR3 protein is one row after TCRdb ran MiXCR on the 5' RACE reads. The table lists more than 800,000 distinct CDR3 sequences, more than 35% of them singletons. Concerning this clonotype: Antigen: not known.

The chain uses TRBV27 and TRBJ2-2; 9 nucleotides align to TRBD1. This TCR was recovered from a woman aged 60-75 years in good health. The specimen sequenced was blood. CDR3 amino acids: CASSSNDRGAGELFF. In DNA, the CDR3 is TGTGCCAGCAGTTCCAACGACAGGGGGGCCGGGGAGCTGTTTTTT.